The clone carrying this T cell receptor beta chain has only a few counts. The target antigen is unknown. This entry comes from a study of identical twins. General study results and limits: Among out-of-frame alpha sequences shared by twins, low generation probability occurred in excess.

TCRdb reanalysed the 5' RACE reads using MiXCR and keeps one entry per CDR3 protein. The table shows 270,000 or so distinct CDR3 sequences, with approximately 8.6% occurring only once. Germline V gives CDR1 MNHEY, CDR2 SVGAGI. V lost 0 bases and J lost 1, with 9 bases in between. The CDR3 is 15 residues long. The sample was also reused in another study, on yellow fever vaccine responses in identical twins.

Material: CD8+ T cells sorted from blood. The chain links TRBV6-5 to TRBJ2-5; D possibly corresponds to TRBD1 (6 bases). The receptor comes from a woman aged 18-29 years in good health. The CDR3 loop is CASSYSAGAQETQYF. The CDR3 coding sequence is TGTGCCAGCAGTTACTCGGCAGGGGCCCAAGAGACCCAGTACTTC.